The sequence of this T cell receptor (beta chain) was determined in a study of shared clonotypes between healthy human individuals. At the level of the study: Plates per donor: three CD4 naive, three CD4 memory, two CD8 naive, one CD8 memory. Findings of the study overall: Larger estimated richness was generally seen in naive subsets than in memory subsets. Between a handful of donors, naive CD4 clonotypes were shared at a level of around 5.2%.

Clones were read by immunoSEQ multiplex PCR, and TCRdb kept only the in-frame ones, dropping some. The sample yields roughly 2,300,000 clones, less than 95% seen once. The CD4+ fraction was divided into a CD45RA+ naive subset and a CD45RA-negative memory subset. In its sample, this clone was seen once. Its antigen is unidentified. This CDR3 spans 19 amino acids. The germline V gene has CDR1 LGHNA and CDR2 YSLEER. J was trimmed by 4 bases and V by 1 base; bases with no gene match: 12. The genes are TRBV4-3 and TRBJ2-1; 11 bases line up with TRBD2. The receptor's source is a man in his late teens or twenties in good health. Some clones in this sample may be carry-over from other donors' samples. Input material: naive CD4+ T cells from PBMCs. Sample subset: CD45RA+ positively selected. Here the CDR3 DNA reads TGCGCCAGCAGCCAAGTCCAGGGGCCGGGACTAGCGGTTTACAATGAGCAGTTCTTC. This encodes CASSQVQGPGLAVYNEQFF.